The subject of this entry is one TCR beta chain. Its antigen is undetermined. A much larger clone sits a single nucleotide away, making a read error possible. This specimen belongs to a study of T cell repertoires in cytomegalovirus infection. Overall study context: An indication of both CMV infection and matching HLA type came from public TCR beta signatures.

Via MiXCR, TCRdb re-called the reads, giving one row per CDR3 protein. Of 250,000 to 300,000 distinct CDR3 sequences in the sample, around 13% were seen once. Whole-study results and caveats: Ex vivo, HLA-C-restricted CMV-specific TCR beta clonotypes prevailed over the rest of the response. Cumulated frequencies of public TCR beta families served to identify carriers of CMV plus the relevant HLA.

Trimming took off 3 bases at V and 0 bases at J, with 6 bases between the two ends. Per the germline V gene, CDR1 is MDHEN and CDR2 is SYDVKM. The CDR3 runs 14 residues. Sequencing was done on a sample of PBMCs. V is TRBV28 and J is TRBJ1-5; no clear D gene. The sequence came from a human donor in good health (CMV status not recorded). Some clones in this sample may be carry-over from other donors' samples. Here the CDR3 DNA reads TGTGCCAGCAGTTTGTGGGATAGCAATCAGCCCCAGCATTTT. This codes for CASSLWDSNQPQHF. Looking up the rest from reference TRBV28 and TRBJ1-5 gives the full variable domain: DVKVTQSSRYLVKRTGEKVFLECVQDMDHENMFWYRQDPGLGLRLIYFSYDVKMKEKGDIPEGYSVSREKKERFSLILESASTNQTSMYLCASSLWDSNQPQHFGDGTRLSIL.